The 4 T cell receptor beta chains below all came from one sample that was sequenced in a study of shared clonotypes between healthy human individuals. Only CD45RO-negative cells positively selected for CCR7 counted as naive CD8 cells, so terminally differentiated effector memory CD45RA+ cells were excluded. Sequencing used immunoSEQ multiplex PCR; TCRdb keeps in-frame clones, though not all of them. Found here are around 610,000 clones, 90% to 97% of them singletons; the top ten hold around 0.1%. Sample: naive CD8+ T cells sorted from blood. These receptors all stem from a woman in her twenties or thirties in good health.

The V call is TRBV27, the J call TRBJ2-1; no clear D gene. The CDR3 extends over 13 amino acids. The germline V gene has CDR1 MNHEY and CDR2 SMNVEV (reference sequence). With 3 bases removed from V and 8 bases from J, the gap between germline ends came to 11 bases. CDR3 region: CASSFPPGHEQFF. CDR3 nucleotides: TGTGCCAGCAGTTTCCCCCCGGGCCATGAGCAGTTCTTC.

V and J are TRBV9 and TRBJ2-2; 7 bases are shared with TRBD1. Germline V gene data show CDR1 as SGDLS and CDR2 as YYNGEE. The CDR3 is made up of 16 amino acids. V dropped 4 bases and J dropped 4; count of bases not matched to a gene: 10. CDR3 in amino acids: CASSPAGGPGTGELFF. The CDR3 DNA is TGTGCCAGCAGCCCAGCAGGGGGTCCTGGCACCGGGGAGCTGTTTTTT.

The rearrangement joins TRBV19 to TRBJ2-1, with D unclear. The CDR3 has 15 residues. The V gene's germline CDR1 is LNHDA and CDR2 SQIVND (reference sequence). V was shortened by 4 bases and J by 0 bases, with 10 bases between the two germline ends. In DNA, the CDR3 is TGTGCCAGTAGTACAGATCCGAGCTCCTACAATGAGCAGTTCTTC. It translates to CASSTDPSSYNEQFF.

The chain joins TRBV6-5 to TRBJ2-7; D is tentatively TRBD1 or TRBD2 (5 bases each). The V and J ends lost 8 bases and 4 bases respectively, with 12 bases between them. The CDR3 is 12 residues long. Germline values: CDR1 MNHEY, CDR2 SVGAGI. CDR3 DNA: TGTGCCAGCGGGACCCACAAGTACGAGCAGTACTTC. It specifies CASGTHKYEQYF.